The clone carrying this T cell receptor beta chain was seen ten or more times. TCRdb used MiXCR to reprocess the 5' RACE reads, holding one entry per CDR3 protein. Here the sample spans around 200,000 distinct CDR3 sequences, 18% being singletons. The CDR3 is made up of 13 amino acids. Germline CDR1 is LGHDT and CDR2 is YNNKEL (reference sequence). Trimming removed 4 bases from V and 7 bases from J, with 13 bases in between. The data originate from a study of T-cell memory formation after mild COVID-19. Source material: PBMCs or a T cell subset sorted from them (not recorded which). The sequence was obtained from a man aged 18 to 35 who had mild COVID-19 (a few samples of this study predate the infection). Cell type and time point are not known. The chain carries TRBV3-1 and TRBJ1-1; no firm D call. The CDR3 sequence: CASSLQDAGEAFF. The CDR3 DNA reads TGTGCCAGCAGCCTTCAGGACGCGGGTGAAGCTTTCTTT.